The 6 T cell receptor beta chains below come from one sample, sequenced in a study of OX40 agonist ivuxolimab in advanced cancers. Repertoires were generated with immunoSEQ multiplex PCR, while TCRdb's copy carries only in-frame clones and drops some. The sample has roughly 48,000 clones, approximately 85% seen once. The sequences come from CD4+ or CD8+ T cells sorted from blood, collected in a trial of the OX40 agonist ivuxolimab. These receptors all come from an adult with an advanced solid tumor such as melanoma, head and neck, liver or kidney cancer.

The CDR3 DNA sequence: TGTGCCTGGGGGACAGGGGGCAGAGAGACCCAGTACTTC. Its protein product is CAWGTGGRETQYF. This sequence joins TRBV30 and TRBJ2-5, with 12 bases aligning to TRBD1. Germline CDR1 reads GTSNPN; CDR2 reads SVGIG (reference sequence). The trim removed 5 bases at V and 4 bases at J, leaving 2 bases unmatched. This CDR3 contains 13 residues.

V gene TRBV28 combines with J gene TRBJ2-3; possible D gene TRBD1, 5 bases. V lost 1 base and J 0 bases, leaving 11 bases between the germline ends. Germline V gene lookup returns CDR1 MDHEN and CDR2 SYDVKM. The CDR3 has 16 amino acids. The CDR3 region is CASSLFNRLSTDTQYF. The CDR3 nucleotides read TGTGCCAGCAGTTTATTCAACAGGCTTAGCACAGATACGCAGTATTTT. The whole variable domain, filled in from reference TRBV28 and TRBJ2-3, reads DVKVTQSSRYLVKRTGEKVFLECVQDMDHENMFWYRQDPGLGLRLIYFSYDVKMKEKGDIPEGYSVSREKKERFSLILESASTNQTSMYLCASSLFNRLSTDTQYFGPGTRLTVL.

The V gene is TRBV15, the J gene TRBJ2-7; no clear D. The CDR3 length is 19 residues. From germline, CDR1 is LNHNV and CDR2 YYDKDF (reference sequence). V gave up 1 base and J gave up 5 bases, with 27 bases separating them. This CDR3 is CATSRAPLASWGFVDEQYF. CDR3 sequence (DNA): TGTGCCACCAGCAGAGCTCCACTTGCGTCGTGGGGTTTTGTGGACGAGCAGTACTTC. Based on the CDR3 plus reference TRBV15 and TRBJ2-7, the full variable domain is DAMVIQNPRYQVTQFGKPVTLSCSQTLNHNVMYWYQQKSSQAPKLLFHYYDKDFNNEADTPDNFQSRRPNTSFCFLDIRSPGLGDTAMYLCATSRAPLASWGFVDEQYFGPGTRLTVT.

The V gene is TRBV5-8, the J gene TRBJ2-6; the match to TRBD1 covers 7 bases. The CDR3 extends over 17 amino acids. Germline CDR1 and CDR2: SGHTS and YDEGEE. The junction had 8 bases not matched to a gene; V was cut back by 5 bases and J by 0 bases. CDR3 coding DNA: TGTGCCAGCAGGCCGGGACAGTACTTCTCTGGGGCCAACGTCCTGACTTTC. It specifies CASRPGQYFSGANVLTF.

This clone showed up just once. The chain recombines TRBV28 with TRBJ1-4, with TRBD1 matching over 9 bases. The junction had 7 bases not matched to a gene; V was cut back by 6 bases and J by 5 bases. CDR3 length equals 15 residues. Per the germline V gene, CDR1 is MDHEN and CDR2 is SYDVKM. The CDR3 spells CASSKGGTGNEKLFF. DNA for the CDR3: TGTGCCAGCAGCAAGGGCGGGACAGGGAATGAAAAACTGTTTTTT.

This chain connects TRBV5-5 to TRBJ1-2; perhaps TRBD1 as D (6 bases). Germline lookup yields CDR1 SGHKS and CDR2 YYEKEE (reference sequence). Trimming pared 1 base from V and 8 bases from J, leaving 12 bases between. This CDR3 has 13 amino acids. The CDR3 region is CASSLNTGQGYTF. For the CDR3, the DNA is TGTGCCAGCAGCTTGAATACAGGGCAGGGCTACACCTTC.